The 28 T cell receptor beta chains in this list originate from one sample, sequenced in a study of T cells after posttransplantation cyclophosphamide. Clones were read by immunoSEQ multiplex PCR, and TCRdb kept only the in-frame ones, dropping some. The table lists 9,000 to 13,000 clones, roughly 80% of them singletons. Cyclophosphamide on days +3 and +4 followed busulfan-fludarabine conditioning and a marrow graft. The source material was PBMCs, sampled after allogeneic stem cell transplant with posttransplant cyclophosphamide. The source is a female patient in her fifties who received an allogeneic stem cell transplant from a related donor, was CMV-positive, and had no GVHD. The graft donor may account for some of the T cells.

The chain employs TRBV2 and TRBJ1-2; 7 bases map to TRBD1. The CDR3 is 13 amino acids. CDR1 is SNHLY, CDR2 FYNNEI, per germline. Losses at the gene ends were 2 bases for V and 8 bases for J; bases not matched to a gene: 5. CDR3 amino acids: CASSETGEGGYTF. The CDR3 nucleotides are TGTGCCAGCAGTGAAACAGGGGAAGGGGGCTACACCTTC.

This chain connects TRBV7-9 to TRBJ2-1, with D perhaps matching TRBD1 (6 bases). CDR1 is SEHNR and CDR2 is FQNEAQ in the germline V gene (reference sequence). V lost 4 bases to trimming and J lost 8 bases, with 12 bases between them. This CDR3 is 13 amino acids long. This chain's CDR3 is CASSSTGRDEQFF. The CDR3 coding sequence is TGTGCCAGCAGCTCCACAGGGCGCGATGAGCAGTTCTTC.

The rearrangement joins TRBV7-6 to TRBJ1-1; tentatively, D is TRBD1 (6 bases). Trimming removed 1 base at V and 1 base at J, with 7 bases between. The germline V gene encodes CDR1 SGHVS and CDR2 FNYEAQ. This CDR3 region has 14 residues. In nucleotides, the CDR3 is TGTGCCAGCAGCTTAGTACAGGGGAACACTGAAGCTTTCTTT. Translation gives CASSLVQGNTEAFF.

The V and J genes are TRBV7-2 and TRBJ2-5; the D is unclear. The CDR3 consists of 13 residues. Trimming shortened V by 3 bases and J by 5 bases, and 10 bases separated the two germline ends. The germline V gene has CDR1 SGHTA and CDR2 FQGNSA. In DNA form, the CDR3 reads TGTGCCAGCAGCTTCCAGTATAAGGAGACCCAGTACTTC. Translation: CASSFQYKETQYF.

J is TRBJ1-3 and V is TRBV27; D gene unclear. This CDR3 has 13 residues. The V gene lost 3 bases and the J gene lost 4 bases, with 7 bases spanning the gap. The germline V gene encodes CDR1 MNHEY and CDR2 SMNVEV (reference sequence). The DNA for the CDR3 is TGTGCCAGCAGTTTGGCGGGGGGAAACACCATATATTTT. The encoded protein is CASSLAGGNTIYF.

This clone was picked up one time. CDR3 protein: CASSGTSGEGEQFF. The CDR3 nucleotides are TGTGCCAGTAGTGGGACTAGCGGGGAAGGTGAGCAGTTCTTC. The rearrangement uses TRBV19 and TRBJ2-1, with 13 bases aligning to TRBD2. Losses at the gene ends were 5 bases for V and 9 bases for J; bases not matched to a gene: 4. Germline CDR1 and CDR2: LNHDA and SQIVND (reference sequence). CDR3 size: 14 residues.

The sample holds a few counts of this clone. V usage is TRBV4-1 and J usage is TRBJ1-5; D is uncertain. V was clipped by 5 bases and J by 3 bases, with 14 bases between them. Germline V gene lookup returns CDR1 MGHRA and CDR2 YSYEKL. The CDR3 sequence is 15 residues long. CDR3 protein: CASSSQAHINQPQHF. In DNA form, the CDR3 reads TGCGCCAGCAGCTCACAAGCGCATATCAATCAGCCCCAGCATTTT.

The chain combines TRBV7-2 with TRBJ1-1; D might be TRBD1 (5 bases). The V end lost 5 bases, the J end lost 3 bases, and 13 bases lay between the germline ends. The CDR3 totals 14 residues. The germline V gene has CDR1 SGHTA and CDR2 FQGNSA. CDR3 protein: CASSLQGRYTEAFF. CDR3 DNA sequence: TGTGCCAGCAGCCTCCAGGGTAGGTACACTGAAGCTTTCTTT.

This chain joins TRBV11-3 and TRBJ2-2, with D tentatively TRBD1 (5 bases). The length of the CDR3 is 14 residues. V gave up 2 bases and J gave up 1 base, with 5 bases separating them. Germline assignment: CDR1 SGHNT and CDR2 YENEEA. The CDR3 region is CASSLTGNTGELFF. In DNA form, the CDR3 reads TGTGCCAGCAGCTTAACAGGGAACACCGGGGAGCTGTTTTTT.

The rearrangement links TRBV29-1 to TRBJ1-2, with D maybe TRBD1 (6 bases). Deletions cut 4 bases from V and 4 bases from J, with 13 bases between. Germline values: CDR1 SQVTM, CDR2 ANQGSEA. This CDR3 contains 13 residues. CDR3 region: CSVGGGAGYGYTF. As DNA, the CDR3 is TGCAGCGTTGGGGGGGGCGCGGGCTATGGCTACACCTTC. Looking up the rest from reference TRBV29-1 and TRBJ1-2 gives the full variable domain: SAVISQKPSRDICQRGTSLTIQCQVDSQVTMMFWYRQQPGQSLTLIATANQGSEATYESGFVIDKFPISRPNLTFSTLTVSNMSPEDSSIYLCSVGGGAGYGYTFGSGTRLTVV.

This chain joins TRBV6-5 and TRBJ1-2; 8 bases match TRBD1. V gave up 4 bases and J gave up 7 bases; unmatched junction bases: 11. This CDR3 comprises 15 residues. CDR1 is MNHEY and CDR2 is SVGAGI in the germline V gene. This CDR3 is CASSSGTGFVGGYTF. The CDR3 coding sequence is TGTGCCAGCAGTTCCGGGACAGGTTTTGTCGGTGGCTACACCTTC.

V gene TRBV19 combines with J gene TRBJ2-2, with TRBD1 identical over 7 bases. The CDR3 contains 15 residues. The V gene end was trimmed by 5 bases and the J gene end by 6 bases; junction bases not matched to a gene: 9. From germline, CDR1 is LNHDA and CDR2 SQIVND (reference sequence). The DNA of the CDR3 is TGTGCCAGTAGTCCCCGACAGGGATTGGCCGGGGAGCTGTTTTTT. Translated: CASSPRQGLAGELFF.

The rearrangement links TRBV7-2 to TRBJ2-3, with D uncertain. CDR3 length: 12 residues. V was cut by 1 base and J by 10 bases, with 9 bases left in between. CDR1 and CDR2 (germline): SGHTA, FQGNSA. The CDR3 nucleotides read TGTGCCAGCAGCTTAGAGGCAGGATCGCAGTATTTT. It encodes CASSLEAGSQYF.

V is TRBV5-1 and J is TRBJ2-5; D not resolved. Trimming removed 2 bases from V and 4 bases from J, with 6 bases in between. Per germline, CDR1 SGHRS and CDR2 YFSETQ. This CDR3 contains 12 residues. The CDR3 DNA reads TGCGCCAGCAGCTTTACACGAGAGACCCAGTACTTC. Translated, it gives CASSFTRETQYF.

This chain links TRBV2 with TRBJ1-2; 7 bases agree with TRBD1. CDR1 SNHLY and CDR2 FYNNEI come from the germline V gene. The CDR3 is 13 residues long. J was trimmed by 4 bases and V by 7 bases; bases with no gene match: 6. In nucleotides, the CDR3 is TGTGCCAGCACTCAGGACAGGCTCTATGGCTACACCTTC. The encoded protein is CASTQDRLYGYTF.

J is TRBJ2-4 and V is TRBV27; 10 bases are a match to TRBD2. CDR1 MNHEY and CDR2 SMNVEV come from the germline V gene (reference sequence). The length of the CDR3 is 18 residues. Trimming cost V 2 bases and J 4 bases; bases outside gene matches: 11. CDR3 protein: CASSLTPPLAGEKNIQYF. Written as DNA, the CDR3 is TGTGCCAGCAGTTTAACCCCTCCGCTAGCGGGGGAGAAAAACATTCAGTACTTC.

The genes are TRBV9 and TRBJ1-1; 7 bases fit TRBD1. Unmatched junction bases numbered 10, after V lost 4 bases and J lost 1 base. This CDR3 has 16 amino acids. CDR1 and CDR2 from the germline V gene are SGDLS and YYNGEE. The CDR3 region has the DNA TGTGCCAGCAGCCAAACTCTCAGGGGGGCGAACACTGAAGCTTTCTTT. It codes for CASSQTLRGANTEAFF. The full variable domain, rest sourced from reference TRBV9 and TRBJ1-1, is DSGVTQTPKHLITATGQRVTLRCSPRSGDLSVYWYQQSLDQGLQFLIQYYNGEERAKGNILERFSAQQFPDLHSELNLSSLELGDSALYFCASSQTLRGANTEAFFGQGTRLTVV.

The chain couples TRBV6-1 to TRBJ1-5; D unclear. CDR3 length: 15 amino acids. Trimming removed 6 bases from V and 7 bases from J, with 19 bases in between. CDR1 and CDR2 (germline): MNHNS, SASEGT. The CDR3 DNA reads TGTGCCAGCAGCTTCCCATCCCCGGGAAGCCAGCCCCAGCATTTT. Translating gives CASSFPSPGSQPQHF.

The chain couples TRBV12-5 to TRBJ1-2, with TRBD1 as a possible D gene (5 bases). V lost 1 base and J lost 4, with 10 bases in between. The CDR3 totals 14 residues. CDR1 and CDR2 from the germline V gene are LGHNT and FRNRAP. The CDR3 DNA reads as TGTGCTAGTGGTTTGGGACAGCCTCTCTATGGCTACACCTTC. Translated, it gives CASGLGQPLYGYTF. Looking up the rest from reference TRBV12-5 and TRBJ1-2 gives the full variable domain: DARVTQTPRHKVTEMGQEVTMRCQPILGHNTVFWYRQTMMQGLELLAYFRNRAPLDDSGMPKDRFSAEMPDATLATLKIQPSEPRDSAVYFCASGLGQPLYGYTFGSGTRLTVV.

This clone has a handful of counts. The rearrangement joins TRBV29-1 to TRBJ2-7; D call uncertain. Between the trimmed V and J ends, which lost 7 bases and 7 bases, there was a span of 14 bases. The germline V gene has CDR1 SQVTM and CDR2 ANQGSEA. The CDR3 runs to 11 residues. CDR3 residues: CSAAILREQYF. The CDR3, as DNA: TGCAGCGCTGCAATTTTGCGGGAGCAGTACTTC.

This clone was observed a handful of times. CDR3 DNA: TGTGCCAGCAGCACGGGGGGGTATGGAAACACCATATATTTT. It translates to CASSTGGYGNTIYF. The V and J genes are TRBV5-6 and TRBJ1-3, with TRBD1 as a possible D gene (5 bases). Per germline, CDR1 SGHDT and CDR2 YYEEEE. V dropped 4 bases and J dropped 3 bases, with 11 bases sitting between them. This CDR3 has 14 amino acids.

V is TRBV5-5 and J is TRBJ2-7; 11 bases fit TRBD1. From germline, CDR1 is SGHKS and CDR2 YYEKEE (reference sequence). Germline trimming cut 0 bases from V and 0 bases from J; bases unmatched to any gene: 5. The length of the CDR3 is 17 residues. Written as DNA, the CDR3 is TGTGCCAGCAGCTTGGCCGGGGGACAGGGGGTCTCCTACGAGCAGTACTTC. This codes for CASSLAGGQGVSYEQYF.

This chain connects TRBV6-5 to TRBJ1-6; 7 bases fit TRBD1. The J segment lost 6 bases and the V segment lost 2 bases, leaving 4 bases of the junction unmatched. The CDR3 has 15 residues. CDR1 MNHEY and CDR2 SVGAGI come from the germline V gene. The CDR3 loop reads CASSYVTGANSPLHF. Here the CDR3 DNA reads TGTGCCAGCAGTTACGTTACAGGGGCTAATTCACCCCTCCACTTT.

V and J are TRBV28 and TRBJ1-2, with D unresolved. The CDR3 loop spans 12 amino acids. Germline V gene data show CDR1 as MDHEN and CDR2 as SYDVKM. CDR3 bases: TGTGCGCTCCATGGGCGAAACTATGGCTACACCTTC. Its translation: CALHGRNYGYTF.

The genes are TRBV4-2 and TRBJ1-6; 8 bases match TRBD1. From germline, CDR1 is LGHNA and CDR2 YNFKEQ. The CDR3 covers 18 residues. The J segment lost 10 bases and the V segment lost 0 bases, leaving 14 bases of the junction unmatched. CDR3 sequence reads: CASSQESVRGLGGSPLHF. Written as DNA, the CDR3 is TGTGCCAGCAGCCAAGAAAGTGTCAGGGGGCTAGGTGGGTCACCCCTCCACTTT.

The V and J genes are TRBV2 and TRBJ2-7, with D possibly TRBD1 on 6 matching bases. The CDR3 totals 14 residues. V shed 2 bases and J shed 0 bases, with 8 bases lying between them. Per germline, CDR1 SNHLY and CDR2 FYNNEI. The CDR3 DNA sequence: TGTGCCAGCAGTGAACAGGGGAGCTCCTACGAGCAGTACTTC. This encodes CASSEQGSSYEQYF.

The CDR3 DNA is TGTGCCAGCAGTGAACCCACTATTGGGGGGACCAAAAACATTCAGTACTTC. This sequence encodes CASSEPTIGGTKNIQYF. The genes are TRBV2 and TRBJ2-4, with D possibly matching TRBD2 (6 bases). The CDR3 is made up of 17 amino acids. Germline V gives CDR1 SNHLY, CDR2 FYNNEI. The germline V and J ends were trimmed by 2 bases and 2 bases, with 16 bases remaining between them.

The chain employs TRBV28 and TRBJ1-1; 7 nucleotides match TRBD1. Germline trimming cut 6 bases from V and 4 bases from J; bases unmatched to any gene: 5. This CDR3 contains 13 residues. The germline CDR1 and CDR2 sequences are MDHEN and SYDVKM. CDR3 nucleotides: TGTGCCAGCAGAACGGGACAGCGCACTGAAGCTTTCTTT. It encodes CASRTGQRTEAFF. The full variable domain, with the rest looked up from reference TRBV28 and TRBJ1-1, is DVKVTQSSRYLVKRTGEKVFLECVQDMDHENMFWYRQDPGLGLRLIYFSYDVKMKEKGDIPEGYSVSREKKERFSLILESASTNQTSMYLCASRTGQRTEAFFGQGTRLTVV.